Reported below is one T cell receptor (beta chain). Its antigen is not known. Germline lookup yields CDR1 MNHEY and CDR2 SVGAGI. Trimming removed 7 bases from V and 5 bases from J, with 12 bases in between. The CDR3 is made up of 13 amino acids. These data come from a study of shared clonotypes between healthy human individuals. Healthy adults negative for HIV, lacking recent acute infections or vaccinations, served as donors. Study-wide points: Non-shared clonotypes showed lower generation probabilities than clonotypes common to all four donors. Depth was large, yet rarefaction showed that sorted-subset sequencing was incomplete.

In the original analysis: ImmunoSEQ sequences covered only the junction and lacked quality scores; filtering therefore differed. Sequencing used immunoSEQ multiplex PCR; TCRdb keeps in-frame clones, though not all of them. V, J and clone size are those of that table, while D and trimming were read from the DNA. Of some 1,100,000 clones listed, around 82% are singletons. Input material: memory CD4+ T cells from PBMCs. Noted subset: CD45RA-negative fraction. The receptor's source is a man aged 18 to 30 in good health. Some clones in this sample may be carry-over from other donors' samples. This chain uses TRBV6-5 with TRBJ1-5; no definite D call. The CDR3 region is CASTLNRYQPQHF. CDR3 sequence (DNA): TGTGCCAGCACCTTAAATCGGTATCAGCCCCAGCATTTT.